This T cell receptor beta chain was sequenced during a study of cytomegalovirus exposure and HLA in healthy donors. The length of the CDR3 is 14 residues. The method was immunoSEQ multiplex PCR; TCRdb's version includes in-frame clones alone and lacks a portion of them. The table includes some 130,000 clones, roughly 90% detected once. The sequenced sample consisted of PBMCs. V usage is TRBV12-2 and J usage is TRBJ2-3; TRBD1 was called by the table and not checked on the DNA. TRBV12-2 is a pseudogene. This clonotype was sampled from a man aged 18 to 35 in good health and CMV-seronegative. CDR3 loop: CASRYVGVLDTQYF. DNA of the CDR3: TGTGCAAGTCGCTATGTAGGGGTGCTAGATACGCAGTATTTT.